Described below is a single TCR beta chain sequence and its context. This sample was included in a study of blood T cell repertoires in COVID-19. The V end lost 6 bases, the J end lost 7 bases, and 19 bases lay between the germline ends. The CDR3 contains 15 residues. Looked up from germline, CDR1 is MNHEY and CDR2 is SVGAGI. TCRdb's table, derived via immunoSEQ multiplex PCR, lists solely in-frame clones and lacks some. Of some 75,000 clones detected, 70% to 90% appear once; the ten largest clones hold roughly 2.7%. Sequencing was carried out using peripheral blood. The chain recombines TRBV6-5 with TRBJ2-1, with D possibly being TRBD1 (5 bases). The clonotype comes from a man in his 70s with active or convalescent COVID-19. The CDR3 DNA follows: TGTGCCAGCAGCGGGCGACAGAGAACACTTAATGAGCAGTTCTTC. Translated, it gives CASSGRQRTLNEQFF.